This passage covers 22 T cell receptor beta chains from one sample sequenced in a study of OX40 agonist ivuxolimab in advanced cancers. Here immunoSEQ multiplex PCR was the method, and the copy in TCRdb shows in-frame clones only, minus some. The table lists some 65,000 clones, about three quarters of them singletons, with around 1.6% in the top ten. Sequencing used CD4+ or CD8+ T cells sorted from blood, obtained in a trial of the OX40 agonist ivuxolimab. The receptors were gathered from an adult with an advanced solid tumor such as melanoma, head and neck, liver or kidney cancer.

This clone was seen only a few times. The J gene is TRBJ1-6, the V gene TRBV6-4, with D uncertain. This CDR3 contains 13 residues. Germline lookup yields CDR1 MRHNA and CDR2 SNTAGT. V dropped 3 bases and J dropped 8 bases, with 8 bases sitting between them. CDR3 amino acids: CASSETAYSPLHF. The CDR3 DNA follows: TGTGCCAGCAGTGAAACCGCTTATTCACCCCTCCACTTT.

This clone was seen at least ten times. The chain recombines TRBV6-6 with TRBJ2-7; 8 nucleotides align to TRBD2. Germline trimming cut 6 bases from V and 2 bases from J; bases unmatched to any gene: 6. CDR1 and CDR2 (germline): MNHNY, SVGAGI (reference sequence). The CDR3 loop spans 14 amino acids. CDR3 in amino acids: CASSLGGATYEQYF. Written as DNA, the CDR3 is TGTGCCAGCAGCCTCGGGGGGGCTACCTACGAGCAGTACTTC.

The chain carries TRBV28 and TRBJ2-1; D is ambiguous. There are 12 residues in the CDR3. V lost 2 bases and J lost 3, with 2 bases in between. From germline, CDR1 is MDHEN and CDR2 SYDVKM. The CDR3 loop reads CASSLNYNEQFF. The CDR3 DNA reads TGTGCCAGCAGTTTAAACTACAATGAGCAGTTCTTC.

This clone is categorized as medium-sized. The chain has TRBV28 and TRBJ1-1; 7 bases fit TRBD1. The length of the CDR3 is 15 residues. Germline CDR1 and CDR2: MDHEN and SYDVKM. With 7 bases clipped from V and 3 bases from J, the junction kept 11 bases outside the gene matches. CDR3 in amino acids: CASTSGDRLYTEAFF. In DNA, the CDR3 is TGTGCCAGCACCTCAGGGGACAGACTCTACACTGAAGCTTTCTTT.

This clone was recorded only once. This chain connects TRBV23-1 to TRBJ2-5; 7 bases fit TRBD2. TRBV23-1 is sorted into the ORF group, with uncertain function. This CDR3 region has 13 residues. V was clipped by 6 bases and J by 4 bases; unmatched bases: 5. The CDR3 bases are TGCGCCAGCAGGAAACTAGCGCCAGAGACCCAGTACTTC. Encoded protein: CASRKLAPETQYF.

J is TRBJ1-4 and V is TRBV11-2, with D perhaps TRBD1 (6 bases). This CDR3 spans 15 amino acids. Germline V gene lookup returns CDR1 SGHAT and CDR2 FQNNGV. V was trimmed by 4 bases and J by 7 bases, leaving 16 bases between them. Here the CDR3 DNA reads TGTGCCAGCAGCTCGATACAGGGCGCGGCTGAAAAACTGTTTTTT. It codes for CASSSIQGAAEKLFF.

The chain recombines TRBV29-1 with TRBJ2-7; D not certain. The germline CDR1 and CDR2 sequences are SQVTM and ANQGSEA. V lost 5 bases to trimming and J lost 2 bases, with 7 bases between them. The CDR3 spans 11 residues. CDR3 region: CSVRLAYEQYF. The CDR3 nucleotides read TGCAGCGTTCGCCTAGCCTACGAGCAGTACTTC.

This rearrangement joins TRBV5-1 to TRBJ2-4, with TRBD1 matching over 12 bases. The CDR3 is made up of 16 amino acids. J lost 8 bases, V lost 4 bases, and 10 bases had no gene match. CDR1 is SGHRS, CDR2 YFSETQ, per germline. The CDR3 bases are TGCGCCAGCAGCCTGGGACAGGGGGCGGGAGAGGACATTCAGTACTTC. Translation gives CASSLGQGAGEDIQYF. Combining the CDR3 with reference TRBV5-1 and TRBJ2-4 gives the whole variable domain KAGVTQTPRYLIKTRGQQVTLSCSPISGHRSVSWYQQTPGQGLQFLFEYFSETQRNKGNFPGRFSGRQFSNSRSEMNVSTLELGDSALYLCASSLGQGAGEDIQYFGAGTRLSVL.

The chain employs TRBV4-1 and TRBJ2-3; the D gene is possibly TRBD1 (5 bases). CDR3 length: 13 residues. Trimming removed 4 bases from V and 5 bases from J, with 10 bases in between. In germline, CDR1 is MGHRA, CDR2 YSYEKL. The CDR3 here is CASSRQFEDTQYF. The CDR3 coding sequence is TGCGCCAGCAGCCGACAGTTTGAAGATACGCAGTATTTT.

This clone was detected a few times. The chain recombines TRBV7-6 with TRBJ1-6; 8 bases match TRBD1. The J segment lost 5 bases and the V segment lost 2 bases, leaving 5 bases of the junction unmatched. Germline assignment: CDR1 SGHVS and CDR2 FNYEAQ. This CDR3 has 16 residues. The DNA for the CDR3 is TGTGCCAGCAGCTTACGTTTGGGACAGGATAATTCACCCCTCCACTTT. Amino acids: CASSLRLGQDNSPLHF.

This clone has a count of ten or more. The J gene is TRBJ1-4, the V gene TRBV5-4; D remains unclear. Germline V gives CDR1 SGHNT, CDR2 YYREEE (reference sequence). The germline V and J ends were trimmed by 1 base and 7 bases, with 14 bases remaining between them. The CDR3 consists of 15 residues. The CDR3 sequence is CASSLFGASIEKLFF. The CDR3 nucleotides read TGTGCCAGCAGCTTGTTCGGAGCTTCCATTGAAAAACTGTTTTTT. Combining the CDR3 with reference TRBV5-4 and TRBJ1-4 gives the whole variable domain ETGVTQSPTHLIKTRGQQVTLRCSSQSGHNTVSWYQQALGQGPQFIFQYYREEENGRGNFPPRFSGLQFPNYSSELNVNALELDDSALYLCASSLFGASIEKLFFGSGTQLSVL.

This clone ranks as medium-sized. The chain uses TRBV28 and TRBJ1-1, with 8 bases fitting TRBD1. Trimming cost V 11 bases and J 4 bases; bases outside gene matches: 3. Germline V CDR1 and CDR2: MDHEN, SYDVKM. This CDR3 comprises 11 residues. CDR3 nucleotide sequence: TGTGCCTCCACAGGGGGCACTGAAGCTTTCTTT. Translated: CASTGGTEAFF.

This clone was counted many times. The chain uses TRBV5-6 and TRBJ1-6; D is uncertain. V lost 0 bases, J lost 6 bases, and 10 bases lay in between. The CDR3 loop spans 15 amino acids. Per the germline V gene, CDR1 is SGHDT and CDR2 is YYEEEE. CDR3 bases: TGTGCCAGCAGCTTGGTCGGAGCGACTAATTCACCCCTCCACTTT. Protein sequence: CASSLVGATNSPLHF. Combining the CDR3 with reference TRBV5-6 and TRBJ1-6 gives the whole variable domain DAGVTQSPTHLIKTRGQQVTLRCSPKSGHDTVSWYQQALGQGPQFIFQYYEEEERQRGNFPDRFSGHQFPNYSSELNVNALLLGDSALYLCASSLVGATNSPLHFGNGTRLTVT.

This chain connects TRBV11-2 to TRBJ2-2; tentatively, D is TRBD2 (6 bases). CDR1 is SGHAT and CDR2 is FQNNGV in the germline V gene. V lost 3 bases and J lost 6, with 8 bases in between. This CDR3 region has 13 residues. CDR3 DNA sequence: TGTGCCAGCAGCTTGACTAGTCCCGGGGAGCTGTTTTTT. Translating it yields CASSLTSPGELFF.

This clone came up a few times. The CDR3 is CASSLGASGSYEQYF. As DNA, the CDR3 is TGTGCCAGCAGCTTAGGCGCCTCGGGCTCCTACGAGCAGTACTTC. This sequence joins TRBV7-3 and TRBJ2-7; D not resolved. Trimming stripped 2 bases from V and 0 bases from J, with 11 bases between. Germline assignment: CDR1 SGHTA and CDR2 FQGTGA. The length of the CDR3 is 15 residues.

V usage is TRBV9 and J usage is TRBJ1-3; a possible D gene is TRBD1 (6 bases). Germline V gene data show CDR1 as SGDLS and CDR2 as YYNGEE. The CDR3 is 12 residues long. V was trimmed by 0 bases and J by 9 bases, leaving 7 bases between them. The CDR3 is CASSVVGGTIYF. The DNA of the CDR3 is TGTGCCAGCAGCGTAGTAGGGGGCACCATATATTTT.

J is TRBJ2-5 and V is TRBV12-2; the table's D call, TRBD1, was not checked against the DNA. TRBV12-2 is designated a pseudogene. There are 16 residues in the CDR3. The CDR3 sequence is CASRPIHRGQQETQYF. The CDR3 coding sequence is TGTGCAAGTCGCCCGATTCACAGGGGGCAGCAAGAGACCCAGTACTTC.

V and J are TRBV5-1 and TRBJ1-1; tentatively, D is TRBD1 (6 bases). Germline V CDR1 and CDR2: SGHRS, YFSETQ. V lost 2 bases and J lost 4, with 12 bases in between. The CDR3 is made up of 14 amino acids. The CDR3: CASSFGGLGTEAFF. The CDR3, as DNA: TGCGCCAGCAGCTTCGGGGGGCTGGGCACTGAAGCTTTCTTT.

This clone was recorded only once. J is TRBJ1-3 and V is TRBV28, with TRBD1 matching 8 bases. CDR1 MDHEN and CDR2 SYDVKM come from the germline V gene. The CDR3 has 13 residues. Germline trimming cut 3 bases from V and 10 bases from J; bases unmatched to any gene: 5. The CDR3 sequence is CASSFSDRDTIYF. The CDR3 coding sequence is TGTGCCAGCAGTTTCTCGGACAGGGATACCATATATTTT.

V and J are TRBV19 and TRBJ1-5; D not certain. V was pared by 2 bases and J by 6 bases, with 11 bases between. The CDR3 runs 14 residues. Germline CDR1 is LNHDA and CDR2 is SQIVND (reference sequence). CDR3 nucleotides: TGTGCCAGTAGTATAATGCCGGGGAGTCAGCCCCAGCATTTT. Its protein product is CASSIMPGSQPQHF.

The chain combines TRBV19 with TRBJ1-5; tentatively, D is TRBD1 (5 bases). Germline CDR1 LNHDA, CDR2 SQIVND (reference sequence). V gave up 5 bases and J gave up 0 bases, with 11 bases separating them. This CDR3 region has 15 residues. For the CDR3, the DNA is TGTGCCAGTAGTGCAAGGGACGCTAGCAATCAGCCCCAGCATTTT. The encoded protein is CASSARDASNQPQHF.

The CDR3 here is CASSPQTGNTEAFF. The DNA of the CDR3 is TGTGCCAGTAGTCCTCAGACAGGGAACACTGAAGCTTTCTTT. This chain joins TRBV19 and TRBJ1-1, with D perhaps TRBD1 (6 bases). The V gene's germline CDR1 is LNHDA and CDR2 SQIVND (reference sequence). The length of the CDR3 is 14 residues. V lost 5 bases and J 1 base, leaving 11 bases between the germline ends. The whole variable domain, remainder taken from reference TRBV19 and TRBJ1-1, is DGGITQSPKYLFRKEGQNVTLSCEQNLNHDAMYWYRQDPGQGLRLIYYSQIVNDFQKGDIAEGYSVSREKKESFPLTVTSAQKNPTAFYLCASSPQTGNTEAFFGQGTRLTVV.